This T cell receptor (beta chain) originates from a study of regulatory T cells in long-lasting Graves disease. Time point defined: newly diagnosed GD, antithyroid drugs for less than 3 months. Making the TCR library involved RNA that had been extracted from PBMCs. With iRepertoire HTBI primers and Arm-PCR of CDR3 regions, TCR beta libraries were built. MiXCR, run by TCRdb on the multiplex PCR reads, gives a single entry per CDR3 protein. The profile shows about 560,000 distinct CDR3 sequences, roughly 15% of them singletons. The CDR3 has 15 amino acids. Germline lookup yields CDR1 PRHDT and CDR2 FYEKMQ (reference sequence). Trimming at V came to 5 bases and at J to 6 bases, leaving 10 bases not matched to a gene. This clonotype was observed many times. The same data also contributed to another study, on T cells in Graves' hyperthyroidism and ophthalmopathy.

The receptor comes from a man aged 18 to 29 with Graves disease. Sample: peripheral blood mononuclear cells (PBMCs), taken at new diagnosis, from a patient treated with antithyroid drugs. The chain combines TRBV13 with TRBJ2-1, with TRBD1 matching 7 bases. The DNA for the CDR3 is TGTGCCAGCAGCGTCACAGGGGTGGTGATCAATGAGCAGTTCTTC. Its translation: CASSVTGVVINEQFF.